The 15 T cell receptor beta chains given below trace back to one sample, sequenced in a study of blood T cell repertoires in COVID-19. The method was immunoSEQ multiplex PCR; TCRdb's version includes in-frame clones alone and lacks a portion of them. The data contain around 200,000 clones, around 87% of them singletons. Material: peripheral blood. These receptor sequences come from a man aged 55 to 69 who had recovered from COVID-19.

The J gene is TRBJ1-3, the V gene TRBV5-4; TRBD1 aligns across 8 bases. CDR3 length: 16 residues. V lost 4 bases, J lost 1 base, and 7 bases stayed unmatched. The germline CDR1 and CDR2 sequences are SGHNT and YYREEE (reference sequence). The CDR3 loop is CASSQGQGASGNTIYF. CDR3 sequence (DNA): TGTGCCAGCAGCCAAGGACAGGGTGCATCTGGAAACACCATATATTTT.

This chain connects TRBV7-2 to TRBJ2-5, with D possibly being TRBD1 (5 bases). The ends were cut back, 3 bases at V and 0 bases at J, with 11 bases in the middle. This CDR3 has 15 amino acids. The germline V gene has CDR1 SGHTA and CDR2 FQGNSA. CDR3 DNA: TGTGCCAGCAGCTTGGCAGCCAGGGACCAAGAGACCCAGTACTTC. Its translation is CASSLAARDQETQYF.

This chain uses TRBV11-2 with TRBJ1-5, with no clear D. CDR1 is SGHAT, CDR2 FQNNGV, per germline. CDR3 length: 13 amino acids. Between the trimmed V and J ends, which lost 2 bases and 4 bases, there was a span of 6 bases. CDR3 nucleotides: TGTGCCAGCAGCTTAAACAGAAATCAGCCCCAGCATTTT. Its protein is CASSLNRNQPQHF. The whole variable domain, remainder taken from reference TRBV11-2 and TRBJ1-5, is EAGVAQSPRYKIIEKRQSVAFWCNPISGHATLYWYQQILGQGPKLLIQFQNNGVVDDSQLPKDRFSAERLKGVDSTLKIQPAKLEDSAVYLCASSLNRNQPQHFGDGTRLSIL.

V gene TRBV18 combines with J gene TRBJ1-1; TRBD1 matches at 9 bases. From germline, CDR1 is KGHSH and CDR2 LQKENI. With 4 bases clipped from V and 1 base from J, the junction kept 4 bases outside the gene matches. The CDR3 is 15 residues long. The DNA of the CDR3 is TGTGCCAGCTCACTAGGGACAGGGAAGAACACTGAAGCTTTCTTT. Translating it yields CASSLGTGKNTEAFF.

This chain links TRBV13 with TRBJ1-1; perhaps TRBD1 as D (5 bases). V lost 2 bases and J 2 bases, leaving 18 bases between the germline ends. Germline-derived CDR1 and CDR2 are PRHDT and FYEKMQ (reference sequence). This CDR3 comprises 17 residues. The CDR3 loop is CASSLSGGALINTEAFF. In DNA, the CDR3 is TGTGCCAGCAGCTTATCGGGGGGAGCTCTGATAAACACTGAAGCTTTCTTT.

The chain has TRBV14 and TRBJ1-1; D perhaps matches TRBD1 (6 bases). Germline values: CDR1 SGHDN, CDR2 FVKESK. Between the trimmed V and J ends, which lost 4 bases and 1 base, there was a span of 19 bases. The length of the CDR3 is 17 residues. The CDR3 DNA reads TGTGCCAGCAGCCGCCTCGGGGAGTGGGGGCCGAACACTGAAGCTTTCTTT. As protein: CASSRLGEWGPNTEAFF.

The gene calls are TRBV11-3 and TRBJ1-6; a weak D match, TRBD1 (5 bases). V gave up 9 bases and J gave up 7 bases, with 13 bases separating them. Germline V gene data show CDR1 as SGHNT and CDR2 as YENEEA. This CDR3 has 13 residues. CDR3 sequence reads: CASGVGGNSPLHF. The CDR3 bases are TGTGCCAGTGGTGTGGGGGGAAATTCACCCCTCCACTTT.

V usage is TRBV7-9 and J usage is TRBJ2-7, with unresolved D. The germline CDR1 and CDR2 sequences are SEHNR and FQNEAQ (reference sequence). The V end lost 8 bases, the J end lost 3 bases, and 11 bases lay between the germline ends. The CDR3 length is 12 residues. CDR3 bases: TGTGCCAGCTCTCGCGGTGGCTACGAGCAGTACTTC. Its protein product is CASSRGGYEQYF. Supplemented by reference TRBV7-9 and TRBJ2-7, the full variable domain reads DTGVSQNPRHKITKRGQNVTFRCDPISEHNRLYWYRQTLGQGPEFLTYFQNEAQLEKSRLLSDRFSAERPKGSFSTLEIQRTEQGDSAMYLCASSRGGYEQYFGPGTRLTVT.

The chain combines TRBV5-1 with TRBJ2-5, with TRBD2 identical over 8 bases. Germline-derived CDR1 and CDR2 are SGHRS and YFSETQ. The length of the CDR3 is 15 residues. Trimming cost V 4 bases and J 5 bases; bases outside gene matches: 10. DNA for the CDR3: TGCGCCAGCAGCGGTGCCGGGGGGGCCTTTGAGACCCAGTACTTC. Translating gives CASSGAGGAFETQYF.

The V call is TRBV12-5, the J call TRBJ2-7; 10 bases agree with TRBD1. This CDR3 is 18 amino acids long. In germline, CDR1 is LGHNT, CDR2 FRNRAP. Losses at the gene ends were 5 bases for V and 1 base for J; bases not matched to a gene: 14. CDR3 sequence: CASGPLGQGLSGSYEQYF. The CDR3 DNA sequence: TGTGCTAGTGGTCCCCTGGGACAGGGGTTAAGCGGATCCTACGAGCAGTACTTC.

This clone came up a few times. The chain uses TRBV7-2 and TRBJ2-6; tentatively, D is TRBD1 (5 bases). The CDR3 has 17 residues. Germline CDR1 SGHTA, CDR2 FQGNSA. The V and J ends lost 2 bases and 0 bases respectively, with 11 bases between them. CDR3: CASSLFGDSSGANVLTF. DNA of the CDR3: TGTGCCAGCAGCTTATTTGGTGACAGCTCTGGGGCCAACGTCCTGACTTTC.

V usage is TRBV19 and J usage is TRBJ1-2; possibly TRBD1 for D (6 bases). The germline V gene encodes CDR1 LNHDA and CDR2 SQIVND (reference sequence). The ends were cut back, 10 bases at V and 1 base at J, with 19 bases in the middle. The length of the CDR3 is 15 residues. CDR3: CATRDGGRGNYGYTF. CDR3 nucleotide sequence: TGTGCCACCCGAGACGGGGGGCGGGGTAACTATGGCTACACCTTC.

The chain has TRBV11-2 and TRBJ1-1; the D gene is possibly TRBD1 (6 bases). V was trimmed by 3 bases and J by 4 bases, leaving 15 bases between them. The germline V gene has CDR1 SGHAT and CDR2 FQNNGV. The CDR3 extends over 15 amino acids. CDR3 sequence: CASSFRPGDFTEAFF. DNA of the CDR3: TGTGCCAGCAGCTTTCGCCCAGGGGATTTCACTGAAGCTTTCTTT.

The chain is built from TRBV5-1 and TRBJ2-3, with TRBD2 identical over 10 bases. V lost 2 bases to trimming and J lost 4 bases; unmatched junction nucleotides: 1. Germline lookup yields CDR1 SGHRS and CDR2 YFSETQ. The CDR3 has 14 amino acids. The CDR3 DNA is TGCGCCAGCAGCTTCGGACTAGCGGCAGATACGCAGTATTTT. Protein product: CASSFGLAADTQYF.

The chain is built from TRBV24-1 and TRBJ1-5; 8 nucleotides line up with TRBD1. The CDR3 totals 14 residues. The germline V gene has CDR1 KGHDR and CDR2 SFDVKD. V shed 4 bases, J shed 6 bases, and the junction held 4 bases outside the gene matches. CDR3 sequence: CATSDRQGLQPQHF. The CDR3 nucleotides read TGTGCCACCAGTGACCGACAGGGGCTTCAGCCCCAGCATTTT.